This section outlines one T cell receptor (beta chain) sequence together with its context. Under the authors' procedure: The assay estimated nucleated cells by amplifying reference gene primers. Here immunoSEQ multiplex PCR was the method, and the copy in TCRdb shows in-frame clones only, minus some. D and trimming come from the DNA, and the V and J calls and clone size come from that table. The profile shows roughly 220,000 clones, roughly 80% of them singletons. The source of the sample is a study of blood T cell repertoires in COVID-19. Study context: The United States, Italy and Spain were the sources of the acute and convalescent COVID-19 samples.

This CDR3 has 14 amino acids. Germline CDR1 reads MNHNY; CDR2 reads SVGAGI (reference sequence). V was pared by 7 bases and J by 12 bases, with 15 bases of the junction left unmatched. The rearrangement uses TRBV6-6 and TRBJ2-1; 7 bases match TRBD2. The receptor was isolated from an older woman with acute or convalescent COVID-19. The sequenced sample was peripheral blood. CDR3 bases: TGTGCCAGCACTACCGCACCGGGACTATCCCCGCAGTTCTTC. The encoded protein is CASTTAPGLSPQFF.